The 29 T cell receptor beta chains below were found in one sample sequenced in a study of blood T cell repertoires in COVID-19. Assay used: immunoSEQ multiplex PCR; TCRdb lists only in-frame clones, some missing. This repertoire shows about 150,000 clones, roughly 84% found once; its top ten account for 10%. The sample comprised peripheral blood. Receptor source: a woman older than 75 with active or convalescent COVID-19.

The chain couples TRBV20-1 to TRBJ2-7; D gene ambiguous. This CDR3 is built from 12 residues. Trimming cost V 3 bases and J 3 bases, with 9 bases left between them. Per the germline V gene, CDR1 is DFQATT and CDR2 is SNEGSKA (reference sequence). CDR3: CSASQNNYEQYF. The CDR3 DNA reads as TGCAGTGCTAGTCAGAACAACTACGAGCAGTACTTC.

This rearrangement joins TRBV5-1 to TRBJ2-1, with D uncertain. V lost 0 bases and J lost 4, with 11 bases in between. The CDR3 extends over 15 amino acids. CDR1 SGHRS and CDR2 YFSETQ come from the germline V gene. The CDR3 is CASSLGARRYNEQFF. The CDR3 DNA follows: TGCGCCAGCAGCTTGGGAGCGAGGCGTTACAATGAGCAGTTCTTC.

The gene calls are TRBV5-1 and TRBJ2-1; 7 bases align to TRBD1. Germline values: CDR1 SGHRS, CDR2 YFSETQ. The ends lost 4 bases at V and 4 bases at J; junction bases unmatched: 8. CDR3 length equals 15 residues. The CDR3 DNA follows: TGCGCCAGCAGCCCAGACCCGACAGGGTACAATGAGCAGTTCTTC. Residues: CASSPDPTGYNEQFF.

The chain links TRBV6-5 to TRBJ1-2; 10 bases map to TRBD1. The CDR3 contains 14 residues. Germline CDR1 is MNHEY and CDR2 is SVGAGI. The trim removed 6 bases at V and 7 bases at J, leaving 8 bases unmatched. In nucleotides, the CDR3 is TGTGCCAGCAGCCGGGGACAGGGGAGCGCTGGCTACACCTTC. Translation gives CASSRGQGSAGYTF.

This clone was recorded a few times. At the DNA level, this CDR3 is encoded by other sequences in the same sample as well. The CDR3 is CASSPGSNQPQHF. The CDR3 nucleotides are TGTGCCAGCTCACCGGGGAGTAATCAGCCCCAGCATTTT. This chain connects TRBV18 to TRBJ1-5; no definite D call. The germline gives CDR1 KGHSH, CDR2 LQKENI. The V end was cut by 3 bases, the J end by 4 bases, with 7 bases between. There are 13 residues in the CDR3.

There are a few counts of this clone. Other nucleotide sequences from this sample produce the same CDR3. The V and J genes are TRBV2 and TRBJ1-5, with D maybe TRBD1 (6 bases). The ends were cut back, 4 bases at V and 4 bases at J, with 8 bases in the middle. The length of the CDR3 is 13 residues. Germline V gene lookup returns CDR1 SNHLY and CDR2 FYNNEI. CDR3 sequence: CASSGTGNQPQHF. The CDR3 DNA follows: TGTGCCAGCAGTGGAACAGGGAATCAGCCCCAGCATTTT.

As concerns this clone: The identical CDR3 is also encoded by other nucleotide sequences in the sample. The genes are TRBV28 and TRBJ1-1; D not resolved. The CDR3 has 11 amino acids. Germline V gene lookup returns CDR1 MDHEN and CDR2 SYDVKM. Deletions cut 3 bases from V and 11 bases from J, with 10 bases between. The CDR3 sequence: CASSFLSEAFF. The CDR3 coding sequence is TGTGCCAGCAGTTTTCTTAGCGAGGCTTTCTTT.

This chain links TRBV5-1 with TRBJ1-2, with D perhaps matching TRBD1 (5 bases). The CDR3 covers 14 residues. Germline loops: CDR1 SGHRS, CDR2 YFSETQ. The germline V and J ends were trimmed by 5 bases and 6 bases, with 17 bases remaining between them. DNA of the CDR3: TGCGCCAGCAGAATCGGGCAGGGTGGGAATGGCTACACCTTC. Translating it yields CASRIGQGGNGYTF.

The chain uses TRBV6-5 and TRBJ1-1; D is ambiguous. The CDR3 is made up of 16 amino acids. The V gene lost 3 bases and the J gene lost 3 bases, with 17 bases spanning the gap. In germline, CDR1 is MNHEY, CDR2 SVGAGI. CDR3 DNA sequence: TGTGCCAGCAGTTATATCCCTGGACTTTATCACACTGAAGCTTTCTTT. Its protein product is CASSYIPGLYHTEAFF.

V and J are TRBV19 and TRBJ2-2, with 7 bases lining up with TRBD1. Germline CDR1 is LNHDA and CDR2 is SQIVND (reference sequence). The CDR3 is 14 amino acids. The junction had 1 base not matched to a gene; V was cut back by 5 bases and J by 1 base. CDR3 protein: CASSPGGNTGELFF. The CDR3, as DNA: TGTGCCAGTAGTCCAGGGGGGAACACCGGGGAGCTGTTTTTT.

Details on this clone: One end of the junction fails to match germline, which may point to a read error. The rearrangement joins TRBV2 to TRBJ1-1, with no clear D. Germline V CDR1 and CDR2: SNHLY, FYNNEI. The CDR3 spans 13 residues. The CDR3 loop is CASREDGNTEAFF. The CDR3 DNA follows: TGTGCCAGCAGGGAAGACGGGAACACTGAAGCTTTCTTT.

The CDR3: CASSVGVAGDEQYF. The DNA for the CDR3 is TGTGCCAGCAGCGTAGGGGTAGCGGGAGACGAGCAGTACTTC. The chain couples TRBV9 to TRBJ2-7; TRBD2 matches at 9 bases. The CDR3 sequence is 14 residues long. Trimming took 0 bases from V and 5 from J; bases not matched to a gene: 3. In germline, CDR1 is SGDLS, CDR2 YYNGEE.

This chain joins TRBV11-3 and TRBJ2-2; the D gene is possibly TRBD2 (6 bases). Trimming took 0 bases from V and 7 from J, leaving 6 bases between them. Germline V lookup: CDR1 SGHNT, CDR2 YENEEA. The CDR3 contains 13 residues. The CDR3 region has the DNA TGTGCCAGCAGCTTAGACGGGGGCGGGGAGCTGTTTTTT. This encodes CASSLDGGGELFF.

CDR3 region: CAWSVRAGSLANEQFF. The CDR3 DNA is TGTGCCTGGAGTGTACGAGCGGGATCTTTAGCGAATGAGCAGTTCTTC. The V gene is TRBV30, the J gene TRBJ2-1; 7 bases align to TRBD2. This CDR3 spans 16 amino acids. J lost 7 bases, V lost 0 bases, and 12 bases had no gene match. Looked up from germline, CDR1 is GTSNPN and CDR2 is SVGIG (reference sequence).

The chain employs TRBV5-1 and TRBJ1-1, with D possibly matching TRBD1 (6 bases). CDR1 and CDR2 from the germline V gene are SGHRS and YFSETQ. CDR3 length: 14 amino acids. Trimming pared 4 bases from V and 5 bases from J, leaving 15 bases between. The CDR3 loop reads CASSTGPGETEAFF. The CDR3 DNA sequence: TGCGCCAGCAGCACGGGACCAGGGGAAACTGAAGCTTTCTTT.

The V gene is TRBV2, the J gene TRBJ1-2; no firm D call. In germline, CDR1 is SNHLY, CDR2 FYNNEI. The CDR3 loop spans 15 amino acids. Between the trimmed V and J ends, which lost 7 bases and 0 bases, there was a span of 15 bases. The CDR3 is CASMGSRASNYGYTF. The CDR3 DNA reads as TGTGCCAGCATGGGTTCGAGGGCCTCTAACTATGGCTACACCTTC.

The chain uses TRBV19 and TRBJ2-7, with 11 bases that match TRBD1. The J segment lost 6 bases and the V segment lost 5 bases, leaving 3 bases of the junction unmatched. The CDR3 totals 13 residues. Germline V gene sequence: CDR1 LNHDA, CDR2 SQIVND (reference sequence). CDR3 bases: TGTGCCAGTAGTTTGGGACAGGGGGTCGAGCAGTACTTC. Protein product: CASSLGQGVEQYF.

This chain links TRBV10-3 with TRBJ2-2; 10 bases match TRBD1. Germline lookup yields CDR1 ENHRY and CDR2 SYGVKD. The CDR3 runs 15 residues. With V trimmed by 8 bases and J by 3 bases, 6 bases remained unmatched. The CDR3 region is CAIPGGTGDTGELFF. CDR3 sequence (DNA): TGTGCCATCCCTGGCGGGACAGGGGACACCGGGGAGCTGTTTTTT.

The J gene is TRBJ2-7, the V gene TRBV5-4, with TRBD2 matching 9 bases. Germline V gene sequence: CDR1 SGHNT, CDR2 YYREEE (reference sequence). This CDR3 region has 17 residues. Trimming took 0 bases from V and 7 from J; bases not matched to a gene: 14. This chain's CDR3 is CASSLGTNSRSGREQYF. The CDR3 DNA sequence: TGTGCCAGCAGCTTGGGAACCAACTCCCGTAGCGGGAGAGAGCAGTACTTC. The full variable domain, its missing parts supplied by reference TRBV5-4 and TRBJ2-7, is ETGVTQSPTHLIKTRGQQVTLRCSSQSGHNTVSWYQQALGQGPQFIFQYYREEENGRGNFPPRFSGLQFPNYSSELNVNALELDDSALYLCASSLGTNSRSGREQYFGPGTRLTVT.

The genes are TRBV5-6 and TRBJ2-3; 8 bases are a match to TRBD1. The CDR3 runs 14 residues. CDR1 is SGHDT and CDR2 is YYEEEE in the germline V gene. The V segment lost 6 bases and the J segment 2 bases; nucleotides outside the gene matches: 5. CDR3 sequence reads: CASKDRAHTDTQYF. The CDR3, as DNA: TGTGCCAGCAAGGACAGGGCGCACACAGATACGCAGTATTTT.

In its sample, this clone was seen a few times. CDR3 DNA sequence: TGTGCCAGCAGTTTACCGGACAGTTTCAATCAGCCCCAGCATTTT. Translating it yields CASSLPDSFNQPQHF. This sequence joins TRBV28 and TRBJ1-5; D may be TRBD1 (6 bases). The V gene's germline CDR1 is MDHEN and CDR2 SYDVKM. V was trimmed by 2 bases and J by 3 bases, leaving 11 bases between them. The CDR3 spans 15 residues.

The chain couples TRBV9 to TRBJ2-2, with unresolved D. The germline gives CDR1 SGDLS, CDR2 YYNGEE. The CDR3 sequence is 16 residues long. V lost 0 bases to trimming and J lost 0 bases, with 9 bases between them. CDR3 in amino acids: CASSVGMGSNTGELFF. The CDR3 DNA follows: TGTGCCAGCAGCGTAGGGATGGGCTCGAACACCGGGGAGCTGTTTTTT.

The chain joins TRBV5-1 to TRBJ2-1; TRBD2 aligns across 12 bases. CDR3 size: 15 residues. The V gene's germline CDR1 is SGHRS and CDR2 YFSETQ. The V segment lost 0 bases and the J segment 7 bases; nucleotides outside the gene matches: 2. The CDR3 bases are TGCGCCAGCAGCTTGGATACTAGCGGGGGGAATGAGCAGTTCTTC. It yields the protein CASSLDTSGGNEQFF.

The V call is TRBV19, the J call TRBJ1-5; 9 bases fit TRBD1. The V segment lost 5 bases and the J segment 7 bases; nucleotides outside the gene matches: 12. The CDR3 has 16 amino acids. Germline V gives CDR1 LNHDA, CDR2 SQIVND (reference sequence). CDR3 sequence (DNA): TGTGCCAGTAGTTCCACAGGGGGCGTCGGCGGCCAGCCCCAGCATTTT. Protein: CASSSTGGVGGQPQHF.

This rearrangement joins TRBV19 to TRBJ1-5; 9 bases fit TRBD1. V was pared by 6 bases and J by 4 bases, with 4 bases of the junction left unmatched. CDR3 length: 14 amino acids. Per the germline V gene, CDR1 is LNHDA and CDR2 is SQIVND (reference sequence). As DNA, the CDR3 is TGTGCCAGTAGCAGGACAGGGGTAAATCAGCCCCAGCATTTT. This encodes CASSRTGVNQPQHF.

The J gene is TRBJ1-4, the V gene TRBV18; the D is unclear. The CDR3 totals 14 residues. Trimming pared 3 bases from V and 8 bases from J, leaving 13 bases between. CDR1 KGHSH and CDR2 LQKENI come from the germline V gene. The CDR3 region has the DNA TGTGCCAGCTCACCTAGCCAGTTATTGGAAAAACTGTTTTTT. Protein product: CASSPSQLLEKLFF.

The J gene is TRBJ1-3, the V gene TRBV5-1; D not certain. The CDR3 is made up of 14 amino acids. Trimming left V 0 bases short and J 0 bases short, with 4 bases between. Looked up from germline, CDR1 is SGHRS and CDR2 is YFSETQ. CDR3: CASSLASSGNTIYF. CDR3 bases: TGCGCCAGCAGCTTGGCGAGCTCTGGAAACACCATATATTTT.

The chain carries TRBV5-5 and TRBJ2-7, with TRBD1 identical over 7 bases. V lost 1 base to trimming and J lost 3 bases; unmatched junction nucleotides: 7. Germline V gene data show CDR1 as SGHKS and CDR2 as YYEKEE (reference sequence). The CDR3 spans 15 residues. Here the CDR3 reads CASSLSGTDIYEQYF. The CDR3 DNA follows: TGTGCCAGCAGCTTGAGTGGGACAGATATCTACGAGCAGTACTTC. Complete variable domain (other parts from reference TRBV5-5 and TRBJ2-7): DAGVTQSPTHLIKTRGQQVTLRCSPISGHKSVSWYQQVLGQGPQFIFQYYEKEERGRGNFPDRFSARQFPNYSSELNVNALLLGDSALYLCASSLSGTDIYEQYFGPGTRLTVT.

The chain couples TRBV6-6 to TRBJ1-5; 7 nucleotides align to TRBD1. Per the germline V gene, CDR1 is MNHNY and CDR2 is SVGAGI (reference sequence). Losses at the gene ends were 5 bases for V and 0 bases for J; bases not matched to a gene: 10. The CDR3 runs 17 residues. In nucleotides, the CDR3 is TGTGCCAGCAGTCATAGGACAGGTTCTCCTAGCAATCAGCCCCAGCATTTT. This translates into CASSHRTGSPSNQPQHF.